The rows below give T cell receptor beta chains drawn from one sample of a study of blood T cell repertoires in COVID-19. Clones were read by immunoSEQ multiplex PCR, and TCRdb kept only the in-frame ones, dropping some. This table holds roughly 200,000 clones, 75% to 85% found once. The sample was peripheral blood. All receptors come from a middle-aged woman with COVID-19, enrolled during active disease. The CDR3 runs from the conserved cysteine through the conserved F or W. The D gene is left open where the match is weak. The size field is filled for only some rows; it gives once, few, many or a size class.

TRBV19	TRBJ1-4	once	TRBD1	CASSSTGVSLEKLFF	TGTGCCAGTAGCTCCACAGGGGTCAGCCTGGAAAAACTGTTTTTT
TRBV5-1	TRBJ1-4	once	TRBD1	CASSSGTATLENEKLFF	TGCGCCAGCAGCTCCGGGACAGCCACCTTGGAGAATGAAAAACTGTTTTTT
TRBV18	TRBJ1-3	-	-	CASSPPGRKISSGNTIYF	TGTGCCAGCTCACCACCGGGCAGGAAAATCTCTTCTGGAAACACCATATATTTT
TRBV5-1	TRBJ2-5	-	TRBD2	CASIPGGSPRVETQYF	TGCGCCAGCATCCCGGGAGGCAGCCCAAGAGTAGAGACCCAGTACTTC
TRBV9	TRBJ1-5	-	-	CASSVEGDQPQHF	TGTGCCAGCAGCGTAGAGGGAGATCAGCCCCAGCATTTT
TRBV2	TRBJ1-1	-	-	CASSDREVEAFF	TGTGCCAGCAGTGACAGGGAAGTTGAAGCTTTCTTT
TRBV7-3	TRBJ2-1	-	TRBD2	CASREPGLAVYNEQFF	TGTGCCAGCAGGGAGCCGGGACTAGCGGTATACAATGAGCAGTTCTTC
TRBV5-4	TRBJ1-2	-	TRBD1	CASSLGTGYGYTF	TGTGCCAGCAGCTTGGGGACAGGGTATGGCTACACCTTC
TRBV11-3	TRBJ2-5	-	TRBD1	CASSSGQAEETQYF	TGTGCCAGCAGCTCAGGACAGGCCGAAGAGACCCAGTACTTC
TRBV11-2	TRBJ2-7	-	TRBD2	CASSFLGRLRGEQYF	TGTGCCAGCAGCTTTCTCGGGAGGTTGAGGGGCGAGCAGTACTTC
TRBV7-8	TRBJ1-1	-	TRBD1	CASSFQSSQGGTEAFF	TGTGCCAGCAGCTTTCAATCCTCTCAGGGGGGCACTGAAGCTTTCTTT
TRBV10-1	TRBJ2-1	few	-	CASSSRTIYNEQFF	TGCGCCAGCAGTTCGAGGACTATTTACAATGAGCAGTTCTTC
TRBV7-2	TRBJ2-1	-	TRBD2	CASSRRGVRTYNEQFF	TGTGCCAGCAGCCGGCGGGGGGTGAGGACCTACAATGAGCAGTTCTTC
TRBV3-1/TRBV3-2	TRBJ2-7	-	TRBD2	CASRRLAGGEQYF	TGTGCCAGCAGAAGACTAGCCGGAGGCGAGCAGTACTTC
TRBV6-2/TRBV6-3	TRBJ2-3	-	-	CASSYSLDQGNTDTQYF	TGTGCCAGCAGTTACTCCCTCGACCAGGGAAACACAGATACGCAGTATTTT
TRBV19	TRBJ2-1	-	-	CASSILVGEQFF	TGTGCCAGTAGTATTTTGGTCGGTGAGCAGTTCTTC
TRBV25-1	TRBJ1-2	few	TRBD1	CASKGTGDYGYTF	TGTGCCAGCAAGGGGACAGGGGACTATGGCTACACCTTC
TRBV6-2/TRBV6-3	TRBJ2-1	-	-	CASSYIVNEQFF	TGTGCCAGCAGTTACATAGTAAATGAGCAGTTCTTC
TRBV19	TRBJ1-2	-	-	CAALGGGVHGYTF	TGTGCCGCCCTCGGCGGGGGAGTCCATGGCTACACCTTC
TRBV14	TRBJ1-2	once	-	CASSQGRGYGYTF	TGTGCCAGCAGCCAAGGCAGGGGCTATGGCTACACCTTC
TRBV11-3	TRBJ2-3	-	-	CASSWRARSTDTQYF	TGTGCCAGCAGCTGGAGGGCCAGAAGCACAGATACGCAGTATTTT
TRBV29-1	TRBJ1-2	-	-	CSVESGYGYTF	TGCAGCGTTGAATCAGGGTATGGCTACACCTTC
TRBV11-3	TRBJ2-1	-	TRBD2	CASSLGSSGNNEQFF	TGTGCCAGCAGCTTAGGGTCTAGCGGCAACAATGAGCAGTTCTTC
TRBV10-3	TRBJ1-1	-	TRBD1	CAIRTGESTEAFF	TGTGCCATCCGGACAGGGGAATCCACTGAAGCTTTCTTT
TRBV5-6	TRBJ2-1	-	TRBD2	CASSPGLAGVYNEQFF	TGTGCCAGCAGCCCCGGGCTAGCGGGCGTCTACAATGAGCAGTTCTTC
TRBV10-3	TRBJ2-3	-	-	CASGETDTQYF	TGTGCCTCAGGGGAGACAGATACGCAGTATTTT
TRBV6-5	TRBJ2-3	once	-	CASRRGGSGVAQYF	TGTGCCAGCAGGAGGGGGGGTTCGGGAGTGGCGCAGTATTTT
TRBV6-2/TRBV6-3	TRBJ2-1	-	-	CASSYRGYNEQFF	TGTGCCAGCAGTTACAGGGGCTACAATGAGCAGTTCTTC
TRBV5-4	TRBJ2-3	-	-	CASSLSPGEDTQYF	TGTGCCAGCAGCTTGTCTCCAGGGGAAGATACGCAGTATTTT
TRBV7-2	TRBJ2-7	-	TRBD1	CASSLTGAEQYF	TGTGCCAGCAGCCTGACAGGGGCCGAGCAGTACTTC
TRBV28	TRBJ1-1	-	-	CASSPILPNTEAFF	TGTGCCAGCAGTCCTATACTGCCGAACACTGAAGCTTTCTTT
TRBV29-1	TRBJ2-6	-	TRBD1	CSVSPTGGAYSPSGANVLTF	TGCAGCGTCAGCCCGACAGGGGGCGCTTACTCCCCATCTGGGGCCAACGTCCTGACTTTC
TRBV5-8	TRBJ1-5	few	TRBD1	CASSLTTGTDSNQPQHF	TGTGCCAGCAGCTTAACCACTGGGACAGATAGCAATCAGCCCCAGCATTTT
TRBV5-5	TRBJ2-7	-	-	CASSAAGQLRYEQYF	TGTGCCAGCAGCGCCGCTGGGCAGTTACGTTACGAGCAGTACTTC
TRBV6-5	TRBJ1-6	-	TRBD1	CASTDRASPLHF	TGTGCCAGCACCGACAGGGCTTCACCCCTCCACTTT
TRBV3-1/TRBV3-2	TRBJ2-7	-	-	CAAGGPAYEQYF	TGTGCCGCCGGGGGGCCGGCCTACGAGCAGTACTTC
TRBV6-5	TRBJ2-3	-	TRBD2	CASMPGGGTDTQYF	TGTGCCAGCATGCCGGGAGGGGGCACAGATACGCAGTATTTT
TRBV6-5	TRBJ1-3	-	-	CASRQGGSGNTIYF	TGTGCCAGCAGGCAGGGCGGCTCTGGAAACACCATATATTTT
TRBV29-1	TRBJ2-1	-	-	CSVEGASRFNEQFF	TGCAGCGTTGAAGGAGCTAGCCGCTTCAATGAGCAGTTCTTC
TRBV7-9	TRBJ1-2	few	-	CASSLAGREGHGYTF	TGTGCCAGCAGCTTAGCCGGACGGGAGGGGCATGGCTACACCTTC
TRBV7-9	TRBJ1-2	-	TRBD1	CASTKNSRDSLGYTF	TGTGCCAGCACCAAAAATTCCCGGGACAGCCTTGGCTACACCTTC
TRBV29-1	TRBJ1-2	-	-	CSVRQNGYTF	TGCAGCGTTCGACAGAATGGCTACACCTTC
TRBV19	TRBJ2-6	-	-	CATKSGVAGANVLTF	TGTGCCACGAAGTCGGGGGTGGCTGGGGCCAACGTCCTGACTTTC
TRBV27	TRBJ2-7	once	TRBD2	CASSSKPLLGTSGSYEQYF	TGTGCCAGCAGTTCCAAACCCCTCCTTGGGACTAGCGGATCCTACGAGCAGTACTTC
TRBV7-3	TRBJ2-1	-	TRBD2	CASSLTPVAGVTYNEQFF	TGTGCCAGCAGCTTAACCCCAGTAGCGGGGGTAACCTACAATGAGCAGTTCTTC
TRBV7-9	TRBJ1-2	once	TRBD1	CASSPRTGGDYGYTF	TGTGCCAGCAGCCCTAGGACAGGGGGGGACTATGGCTACACCTTC
TRBV7-9	TRBJ1-4	-	TRBD1	CASARDRNEKLFF	TGTGCCAGCGCCCGGGACAGGAATGAAAAACTGTTTTTT
TRBV27	TRBJ1-5	-	-	CASSLSGRGSHQPQHF	TGTGCCAGCAGTTTATCGGGCAGGGGCAGCCATCAGCCCCAGCATTTT
TRBV27	TRBJ1-2	-	-	CASSFGGPYGYTF	TGTGCCAGCAGTTTCGGGGGACCGTATGGCTACACCTTC
TRBV30	TRBJ1-2	-	-	CAWSVISTFSGGEQRYGYTF	TGTGCCTGGAGTGTAATCTCGACATTCTCGGGGGGCGAACAGAGATATGGCTACACCTTC
TRBV12-3/TRBV12-4	TRBJ1-5	-	TRBD1	CASSLTGNQPQHF	TGTGCCAGCAGTTTGACAGGGAACCAGCCCCAGCATTTT
TRBV29-1	TRBJ1-2	-	-	CSALPASGGEDGYTF	TGCAGCGCCCTCCCCGCTAGTGGGGGGGAGGATGGCTACACCTTC
TRBV7-9	TRBJ1-1	few	TRBD1	CASSPPGTGKNTEAFF	TGTGCCAGCAGCCCTCCCGGGACAGGGAAGAACACTGAAGCTTTCTTT
TRBV4-2	TRBJ2-7	-	-	CASSQLTGKGEQYF	TGTGCCAGCAGCCAACTCACAGGGAAGGGCGAGCAGTACTTC
TRBV5-1	TRBJ2-5	-	-	CASSLALLAQETQYF	TGCGCCAGCAGCTTGGCCCTGTTGGCCCAAGAGACCCAGTACTTC
TRBV6-2/TRBV6-3	TRBJ2-3	-	TRBD2	CASSSRLAGGTDTQYF	TGTGCCAGCAGTTCAAGACTAGCGGGGGGCACAGATACGCAGTATTTT
TRBV7-8	TRBJ2-1	-	TRBD1	CASSLNRGRGEQFF	TGTGCCAGCAGCTTGAACAGGGGGCGAGGTGAGCAGTTCTTC
TRBV25-1	TRBJ2-2	few	-	CASRSGGELFF	TGTGCCAGCAGAAGCGGCGGGGAGCTGTTTTTT